Listed below are T cell receptor beta chains from one sample, sequenced in a study of blood T cell repertoires in COVID-19. Sequenced by immunoSEQ multiplex PCR; TCRdb stores in-frame clones only, minus some. The sample lists under 90,000 clones; about 80% were seen once. Sequencing input: peripheral blood. Receptors originate from a man aged 45 to 65 with active or convalescent COVID-19. CDR3s include the opening cysteine and the closing phenylalanine or tryptophan. Fields, in order: CDR3 length, J gene, clone size, V gene, D gene, CDR3 protein, CDR3 DNA. D genes are given only for firm matches. Expanded clones get a size class; other rows say once, few or many, or leave the size out.

length: 16; J: TRBJ1-5; size: once; V: TRBV6-6; D: NA; CDR3: CASSSYNGYSNQPQHF; DNA: TGTGCCAGCAGTTCCTATAACGGGTATAGCAATCAGCCCCAGCATTTT
length: 18; J: TRBJ2-5; size: NA; V: TRBV2; D: TRBD2; CDR3: CASSELGVSGGGQETQYF; DNA: TGTGCCAGCAGTGAGCTTGGGGTTAGCGGGGGGGGCCAAGAGACCCAGTACTTC
length: 14; J: TRBJ2-3; size: NA; V: TRBV6-6; D: NA; CDR3: CASSYGEGADTQYF; DNA: TGTGCCAGCAGTTACGGAGAGGGCGCAGATACGCAGTATTTT
length: 15; J: TRBJ2-1; size: NA; V: TRBV9; D: NA; CDR3: CASSPPPEQGNEQFF; DNA: TGTGCCAGCAGCCCCCCCCCAGAACAGGGAAATGAGCAGTTCTTC
length: 14; J: TRBJ1-2; size: NA; V: TRBV6-5; D: TRBD1; CDR3: CASSYLGTGSDYTF; DNA: TGTGCCAGCAGTTACTTGGGGACAGGGTCGGACTACACCTTC
length: 14; J: TRBJ2-3; size: NA; V: TRBV19; D: NA; CDR3: CASSGAGAEDTQYF; DNA: TGTGCCAGTAGTGGGGCAGGGGCTGAGGATACGCAGTATTTT
length: 16; J: TRBJ1-2; size: NA; V: TRBV4-1; D: TRBD1; CDR3: CASRPWTGNVDYGYTF; DNA: TGCGCCAGCAGACCCTGGACAGGAAATGTGGACTATGGCTACACCTTC
length: 13; J: TRBJ2-3; size: NA; V: TRBV7-3; D: NA; CDR3: CASSLTPEDTQYF; DNA: TGTGCCAGCAGCCTGACTCCTGAGGATACGCAGTATTTT
length: 14; J: TRBJ2-5; size: NA; V: TRBV7-2; D: NA; CDR3: CASSPGQSQETQYF; DNA: TGTGCCAGCAGCCCCGGACAGAGCCAAGAGACCCAGTACTTC
length: 15; J: TRBJ1-6; size: few; V: TRBV9; D: NA; CDR3: CASSPQGISDSPLHF; DNA: TGTGCCAGCAGCCCCCAGGGCATCTCGGATTCACCCCTCCACTTT
length: 15; J: TRBJ1-2; size: NA; V: TRBV19; D: TRBD1; CDR3: CASSPTLTGMEGYTF; DNA: TGTGCCAGTAGCCCTACTCTGACAGGGATGGAGGGCTACACCTTC
length: 15; J: TRBJ2-1; size: NA; V: TRBV19; D: NA; CDR3: CASKSGGYDYNEQFF; DNA: TGTGCCAGTAAGTCGGGGGGCTATGACTACAATGAGCAGTTCTTC
length: 15; J: TRBJ2-3; size: NA; V: TRBV11-2; D: NA; CDR3: CASSFGGPSTDTQYF; DNA: TGTGCCAGCAGCTTTGGGGGCCCCAGCACAGATACGCAGTATTTT
length: 14; J: TRBJ1-1; size: NA; V: TRBV19; D: NA; CDR3: CASMRSSSNTEAFF; DNA: TGTGCCAGTATGCGTAGCAGCTCTAACACTGAAGCTTTCTTT
length: 17; J: TRBJ2-5; size: few; V: TRBV27; D: NA; CDR3: CASSLRSRGALGETQYF; DNA: TGTGCCAGCAGTTTGCGCAGCCGGGGGGCCTTGGGGGAGACCCAGTACTTC
length: 14; J: TRBJ2-7; size: NA; V: TRBV6-6; D: TRBD1; CDR3: CASSFTGGVSEQYF; DNA: TGTGCCAGCAGTTTCACAGGGGGCGTAAGCGAGCAGTACTTC
length: 15; J: TRBJ2-2; size: NA; V: TRBV18; D: NA; CDR3: CASSLLQGNTGELFF; DNA: TGTGCCAGCTCACTATTACAGGGAAACACCGGGGAGCTGTTTTTT
length: 13; J: TRBJ1-6; size: NA; V: TRBV27; D: TRBD1; CDR3: CASSYGQESPLHF; DNA: TGTGCCAGCAGTTATGGACAGGAATCACCCCTCCACTTT
length: 13; J: TRBJ1-1; size: NA; V: TRBV5-3; D: NA; CDR3: CARSLPRTAEAFF; DNA: TGTGCCAGAAGCTTGCCCAGGACAGCTGAAGCTTTCTTT
length: 16; J: TRBJ1-2; size: NA; V: TRBV29-1; D: TRBD1; CDR3: CSHRVGQGPAAGGYTF; DNA: TGCAGCCACCGCGTGGGACAGGGGCCCGCAGCTGGCGGCTACACCTTC
length: 15; J: TRBJ1-6; size: NA; V: TRBV11-2; D: NA; CDR3: CASSSLRRVGSPLHF; DNA: TGTGCCAGCAGCTCTCTCAGGAGGGTCGGTTCACCCCTCCACTTT
length: 17; J: TRBJ1-2; size: NA; V: TRBV7-2; D: NA; CDR3: CASSFSGGRLNIYGYTF; DNA: TGTGCCAGCAGCTTTTCGGGGGGTCGCTTAAATATCTATGGCTACACCTTC
length: 15; J: TRBJ2-7; size: NA; V: TRBV7-2; D: TRBD2; CDR3: CASSNAGTSLYEQYF; DNA: TGTGCCAGCAGCAACGCCGGGACTAGCCTCTACGAGCAGTACTTC
length: 15; J: TRBJ2-1; size: NA; V: TRBV9; D: TRBD2; CDR3: CASSPGTSIGAEQFF; DNA: TGTGCCAGCAGCCCCGGGACTAGTATTGGTGCTGAGCAGTTCTTC
length: 15; J: TRBJ2-5; size: few; V: TRBV18; D: NA; CDR3: CASLGGDPYQETQYF; DNA: TGTGCCAGCCTAGGAGGCGACCCATACCAAGAGACCCAGTACTTC
length: 13; J: TRBJ1-1; size: NA; V: TRBV11-3; D: NA; CDR3: CASSLSRLGEAFF; DNA: TGTGCCAGCAGCTTAAGTCGTCTAGGTGAAGCTTTCTTT
length: 13; J: TRBJ1-2; size: NA; V: TRBV30; D: NA; CDR3: CAWSLRGNYGYTF; DNA: TGTGCCTGGAGCCTCAGGGGTAACTATGGCTACACCTTC
length: 15; J: TRBJ2-1; size: NA; V: TRBV7-3; D: NA; CDR3: CASSLAGLSYNEQFF; DNA: TGTGCCAGCAGCTTAGCGGGCCTCTCCTACAATGAGCAGTTCTTC
length: 13; J: TRBJ1-1; size: NA; V: TRBV19; D: NA; CDR3: CASSTGRGVEAFF; DNA: TGTGCCAGTAGTACAGGTCGGGGGGTCGAAGCTTTCTTT
length: 16; J: TRBJ2-5; size: NA; V: TRBV7-3; D: TRBD2; CDR3: CASSLMAGGSQETQYF; DNA: TGTGCCAGCAGCTTAATGGCCGGGGGGTCGCAAGAGACCCAGTACTTC
length: 15; J: TRBJ1-1; size: NA; V: TRBV4-3; D: NA; CDR3: CASSQDRVMATEAFF; DNA: TGCGCCAGCAGCCAAGATCGGGTGATGGCAACTGAAGCTTTCTTT
length: 13; J: TRBJ2-7; size: NA; V: TRBV2; D: TRBD1; CDR3: CASSRDREGEQYF; DNA: TGTGCCAGCAGCCGGGACAGGGAAGGCGAGCAGTACTTC
length: 14; J: TRBJ2-5; size: NA; V: TRBV18; D: NA; CDR3: CASSPSNNQETQYF; DNA: TGTGCCAGCTCACCGTCGAACAACCAAGAGACCCAGTACTTC
length: 15; J: TRBJ1-6; size: NA; V: TRBV4-2; D: TRBD1; CDR3: CASSQVTGNNSPLHF; DNA: TGTGCCAGCAGCCAAGTGACAGGGAACAATTCACCCCTCCACTTT
length: 14; J: TRBJ2-1; size: NA; V: TRBV3-1/TRBV3-2; D: NA; CDR3: CASSLTNSDIEQFF; DNA: TGTGCCAGCAGCCTGACTAACAGCGATATTGAGCAGTTCTTC
length: 15; J: TRBJ1-6; size: once; V: TRBV7-2; D: NA; CDR3: CASSPTTAYNSPLHF; DNA: TGTGCCAGCAGCCCGACGACAGCCTATAATTCACCCCTCCACTTT
length: 15; J: TRBJ1-2; size: NA; V: TRBV19; D: NA; CDR3: CASSIPGVPNYGYTF; DNA: TGTGCCAGTAGTATTCCAGGTGTCCCTAACTATGGCTACACCTTC
length: 15; J: TRBJ1-5; size: NA; V: TRBV6-5; D: NA; CDR3: CASRVLGQGTQPQHF; DNA: TGTGCCAGCAGGGTCCTGGGGCAGGGGACTCAGCCCCAGCATTTT